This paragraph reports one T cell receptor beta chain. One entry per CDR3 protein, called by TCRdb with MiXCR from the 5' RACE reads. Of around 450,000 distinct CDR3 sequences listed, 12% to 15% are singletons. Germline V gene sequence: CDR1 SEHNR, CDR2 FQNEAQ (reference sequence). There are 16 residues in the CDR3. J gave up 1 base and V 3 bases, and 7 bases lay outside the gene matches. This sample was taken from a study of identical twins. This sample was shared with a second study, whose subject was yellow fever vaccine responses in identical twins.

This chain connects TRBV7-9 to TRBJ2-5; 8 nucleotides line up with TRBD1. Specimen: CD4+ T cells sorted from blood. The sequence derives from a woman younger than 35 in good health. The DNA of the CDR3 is TGTGCCAGCAGCTTGTGGACAGGGACCAGCCAAGAGACCCAGTACTTC. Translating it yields CASSLWTGTSQETQYF.